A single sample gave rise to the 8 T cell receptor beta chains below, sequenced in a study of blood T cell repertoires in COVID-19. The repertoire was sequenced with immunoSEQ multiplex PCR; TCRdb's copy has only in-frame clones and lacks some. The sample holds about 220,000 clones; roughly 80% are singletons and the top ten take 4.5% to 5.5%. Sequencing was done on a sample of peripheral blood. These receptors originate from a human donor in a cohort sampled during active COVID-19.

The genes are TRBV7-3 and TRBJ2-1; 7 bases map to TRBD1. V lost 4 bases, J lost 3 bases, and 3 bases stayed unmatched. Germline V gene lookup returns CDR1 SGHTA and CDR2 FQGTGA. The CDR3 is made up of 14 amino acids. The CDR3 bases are TGTGCCAGCAGCTCAGGGGGTAGCTACAATGAGCAGTTCTTC. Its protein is CASSSGGSYNEQFF.

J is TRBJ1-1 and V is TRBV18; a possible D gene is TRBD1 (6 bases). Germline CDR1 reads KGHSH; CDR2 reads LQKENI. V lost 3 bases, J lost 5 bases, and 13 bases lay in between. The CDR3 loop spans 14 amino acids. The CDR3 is CASSPGRGWTEAFF. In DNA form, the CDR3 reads TGTGCCAGCTCACCGGGCAGGGGTTGGACTGAAGCTTTCTTT.

This CDR3 is CASSSGTGGEEQYF. The DNA for the CDR3 is TGTGCCAGCAGCTCCGGGACAGGGGGAGAGGAGCAGTACTTC. The V gene is TRBV14, the J gene TRBJ2-7; the match to TRBD1 covers 11 bases. Trimming cost V 5 bases and J 7 bases; bases outside gene matches: 7. Germline V gives CDR1 SGHDN, CDR2 FVKESK. The CDR3 consists of 14 residues.

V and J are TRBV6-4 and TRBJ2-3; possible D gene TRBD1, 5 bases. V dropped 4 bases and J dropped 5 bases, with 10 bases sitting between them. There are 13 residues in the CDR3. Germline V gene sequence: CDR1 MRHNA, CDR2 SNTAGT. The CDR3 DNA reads TGTGCCAGCAGTGTAGGGGTTGAAGATACGCAGTATTTT. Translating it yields CASSVGVEDTQYF.

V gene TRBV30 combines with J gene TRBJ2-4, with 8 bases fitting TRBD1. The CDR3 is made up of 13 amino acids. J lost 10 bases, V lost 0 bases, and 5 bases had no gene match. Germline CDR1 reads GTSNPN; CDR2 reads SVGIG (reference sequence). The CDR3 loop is CAWSVQDRAIQYF. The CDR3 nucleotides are TGTGCCTGGAGTGTACAGGACAGGGCTATTCAGTACTTC.

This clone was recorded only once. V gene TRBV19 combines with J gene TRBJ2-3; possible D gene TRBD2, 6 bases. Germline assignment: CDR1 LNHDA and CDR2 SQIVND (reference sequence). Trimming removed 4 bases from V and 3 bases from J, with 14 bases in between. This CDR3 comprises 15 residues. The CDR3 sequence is CASSSLASYTDTQYF. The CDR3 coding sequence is TGTGCCAGTAGTAGCCTAGCGTCCTATACAGATACGCAGTATTTT.

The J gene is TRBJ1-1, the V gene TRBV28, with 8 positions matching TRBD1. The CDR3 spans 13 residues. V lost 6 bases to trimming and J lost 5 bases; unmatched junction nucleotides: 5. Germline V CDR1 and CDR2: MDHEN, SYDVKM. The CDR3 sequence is CASSLRGRTEAFF. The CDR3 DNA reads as TGTGCCAGCAGCCTCAGGGGGCGGACTGAAGCTTTCTTT.

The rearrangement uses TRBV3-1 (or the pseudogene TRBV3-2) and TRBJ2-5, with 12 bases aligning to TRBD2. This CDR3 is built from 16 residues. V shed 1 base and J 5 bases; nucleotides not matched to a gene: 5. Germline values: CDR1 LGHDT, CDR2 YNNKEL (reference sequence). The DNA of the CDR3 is TGTGCCAGCAGCCAAGCCCTAGCGGGAGGGCGGGAGACCCAGTACTTC. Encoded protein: CASSQALAGGRETQYF.